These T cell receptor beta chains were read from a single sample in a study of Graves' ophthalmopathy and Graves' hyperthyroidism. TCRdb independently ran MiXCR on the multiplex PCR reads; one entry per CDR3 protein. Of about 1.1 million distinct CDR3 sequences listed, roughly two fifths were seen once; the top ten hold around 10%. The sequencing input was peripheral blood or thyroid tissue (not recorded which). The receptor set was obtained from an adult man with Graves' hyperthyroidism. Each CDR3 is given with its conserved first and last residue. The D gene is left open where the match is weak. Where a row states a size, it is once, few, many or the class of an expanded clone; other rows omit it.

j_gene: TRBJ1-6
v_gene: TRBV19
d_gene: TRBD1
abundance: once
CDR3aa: CASGQGAPLHF
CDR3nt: TGTGCCAGCGGACAGGGGGCCCCCCTCCACTTT

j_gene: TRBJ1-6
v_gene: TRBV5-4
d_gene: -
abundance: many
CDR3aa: CASNQGFGNSPLHF
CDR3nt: TGTGCCAGCAATCAGGGTTTCGGCAATTCACCCCTCCACTTT

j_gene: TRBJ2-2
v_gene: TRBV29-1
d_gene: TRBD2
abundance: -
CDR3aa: CSVATGGTFF
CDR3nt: TGCAGCGTTGCGACGGGGGGGACGTTTTTT

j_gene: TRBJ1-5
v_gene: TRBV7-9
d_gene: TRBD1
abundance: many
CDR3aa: CASSPGQGIQPQHF
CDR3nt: TGTGCCAGCAGCCCTGGACAGGGAATTCAGCCCCAGCATTTT

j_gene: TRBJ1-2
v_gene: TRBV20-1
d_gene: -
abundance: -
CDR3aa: CSARDLGYTF
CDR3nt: TGCAGTGCTAGAGATCTTGGCTACACCTTC

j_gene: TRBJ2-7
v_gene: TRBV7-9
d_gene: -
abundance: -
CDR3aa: CATLGEGDEQYF
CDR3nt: TGTGCCACCCTCGGGGAAGGGGACGAGCAGTACTTC

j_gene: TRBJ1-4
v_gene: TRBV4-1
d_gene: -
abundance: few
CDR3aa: CASSFGDKTNEKLFF
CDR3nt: TGCGCCAGCAGCTTTGGAGACAAGACTAATGAAAAACTGTTTTTT

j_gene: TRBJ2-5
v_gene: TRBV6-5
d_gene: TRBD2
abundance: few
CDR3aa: CASGYGGETQYF
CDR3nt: TGTGCCAGCGGGTACGGGGGGGAGACCCAGTACTTC

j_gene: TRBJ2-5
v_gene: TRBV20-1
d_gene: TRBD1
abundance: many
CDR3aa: CSAKGQQETQYF
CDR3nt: TGCAGTGCTAAGGGACAGCAAGAGACCCAGTACTTC

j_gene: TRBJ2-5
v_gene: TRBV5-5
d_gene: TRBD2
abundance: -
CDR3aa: CASSLNPGTSGGAETQYF
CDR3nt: TGTGCCAGCAGCTTGAATCCTGGGACTAGCGGGGGGGCCGAGACCCAGTACTTC

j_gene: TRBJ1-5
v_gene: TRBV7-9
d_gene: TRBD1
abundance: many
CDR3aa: CASSLGGTGDGQPQHF
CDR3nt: TGTGCCAGCAGCTTAGGGGGGACAGGGGATGGCCAGCCCCAGCATTTT

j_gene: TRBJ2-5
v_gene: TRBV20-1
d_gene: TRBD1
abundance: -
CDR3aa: CSAPKRQGLETQYF
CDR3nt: TGCAGTGCTCCGAAGAGACAGGGGCTGGAGACCCAGTACTTC

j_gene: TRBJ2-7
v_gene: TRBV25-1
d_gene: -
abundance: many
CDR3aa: CASSDTGMVTYEQYF
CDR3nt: TGTGCCAGCAGTGACACAGGGATGGTCACCTACGAGCAGTACTTC

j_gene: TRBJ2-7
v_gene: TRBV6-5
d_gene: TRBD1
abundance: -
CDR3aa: CASILRLDRVGEQYF
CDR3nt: TGTGCCAGCATTCTAAGATTGGACAGGGTGGGGGAGCAGTACTTC

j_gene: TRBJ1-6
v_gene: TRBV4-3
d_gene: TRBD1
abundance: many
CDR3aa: CASSQGSGGVTNSPLHF
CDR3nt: TGCGCCAGCAGCCAAGGTTCAGGGGGAGTAACAAATTCACCCCTCCACTTT

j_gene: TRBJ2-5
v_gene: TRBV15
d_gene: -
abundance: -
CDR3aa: CATSSLDSGQETQYF
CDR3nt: TGTGCCACCAGCAGCTTGGACAGTGGCCAAGAGACCCAGTACTTC

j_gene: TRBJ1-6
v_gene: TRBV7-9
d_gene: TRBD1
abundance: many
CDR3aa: CASSPGDRGGNSPLHF
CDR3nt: TGTGCCAGCAGCCCCGGGGACAGGGGGGGAAATTCACCCCTCCACTTT

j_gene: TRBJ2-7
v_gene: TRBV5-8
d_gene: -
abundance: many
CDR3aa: CASRSRPYEQYF
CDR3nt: TGTGCCAGCAGGTCCAGGCCCTACGAGCAGTACTTC

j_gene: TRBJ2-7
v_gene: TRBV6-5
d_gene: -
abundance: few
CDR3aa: CASSYERPKLYEQYF
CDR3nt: TGTGCCAGCAGTTACGAACGCCCCAAACTGTACGAGCAGTACTTC

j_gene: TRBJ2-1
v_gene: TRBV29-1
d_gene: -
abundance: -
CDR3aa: CSVKTPARYEQFF
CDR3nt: TGCAGCGTGAAGACGCCGGCCCGTTATGAGCAGTTCTTC

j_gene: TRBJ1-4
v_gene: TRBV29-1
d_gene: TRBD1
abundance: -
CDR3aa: CSVDVGTSVEEGAGGKDVFF
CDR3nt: TGCAGCGTTGACGTTGGGACTAGCGTTGAAGAGGGGGCAGGTGGCAAGGATGTGTTTTTT

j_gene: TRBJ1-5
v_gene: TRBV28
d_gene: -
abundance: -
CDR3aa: CASSDTRSNQPQHF
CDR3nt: TGTGCCAGCAGTGATACACGTTCCAATCAGCCCCAGCATTTT

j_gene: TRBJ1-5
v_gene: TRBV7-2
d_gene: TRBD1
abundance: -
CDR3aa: CASSISGQGDQPQHF
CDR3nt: TGTGCCAGCAGCATATCCGGACAGGGGGATCAGCCCCAGCATTTT

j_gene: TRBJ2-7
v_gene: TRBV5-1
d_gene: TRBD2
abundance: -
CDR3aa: CASTLSSSGPNEQYF
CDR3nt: TGCGCCAGCACACTTAGTTCTAGCGGACCTAACGAGCAGTACTTC

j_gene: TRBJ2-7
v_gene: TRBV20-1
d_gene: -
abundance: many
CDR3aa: CSAPFVEQYF
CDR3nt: TGCAGTGCGCCCTTCGTCGAGCAGTACTTC

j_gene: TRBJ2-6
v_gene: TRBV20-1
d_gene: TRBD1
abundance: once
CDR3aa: CSVEASGGPGANVLTF
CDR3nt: TGCAGTGTCGAGGCCTCAGGGGGCCCTGGGGCCAACGTCCTGACTTTC

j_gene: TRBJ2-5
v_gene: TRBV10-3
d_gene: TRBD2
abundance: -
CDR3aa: CAISEPRTSGETQYF
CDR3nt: TGTGCCATCAGTGAGCCGCGGACTAGCGGGGAGACCCAGTACTTC

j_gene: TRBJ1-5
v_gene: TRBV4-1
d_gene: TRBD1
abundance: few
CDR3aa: CASSQVPRDSFNQPQHF
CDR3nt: TGCGCCAGCAGCCAAGTCCCCCGGGACAGCTTCAATCAGCCCCAGCATTTT

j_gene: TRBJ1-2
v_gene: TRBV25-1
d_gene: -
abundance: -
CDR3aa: CASVEDPGRGYTF
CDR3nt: TGTGCCAGCGTTGAAGATCCAGGGAGAGGCTACACCTTC

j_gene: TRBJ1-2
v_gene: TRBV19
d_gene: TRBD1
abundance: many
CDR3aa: CASNRRQGAYGYTF
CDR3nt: TGTGCCAGTAATCGCCGACAGGGAGCCTATGGCTACACCTTC

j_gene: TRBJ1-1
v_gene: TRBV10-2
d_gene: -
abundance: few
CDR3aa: CASTVILNTEAFF
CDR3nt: TGCGCCAGCACCGTTATCTTGAACACTGAAGCTTTCTTT

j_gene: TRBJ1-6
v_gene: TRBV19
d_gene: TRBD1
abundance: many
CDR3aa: CASSMMGQGNSPLHF
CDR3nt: TGTGCCAGTAGTATGATGGGACAGGGGAATTCACCCCTCCACTTT

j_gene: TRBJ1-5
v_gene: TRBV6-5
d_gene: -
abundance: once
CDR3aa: CASSWGSQHF
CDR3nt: TGTGCCAGCAGTTGGGGTTCTCAGCATTTT

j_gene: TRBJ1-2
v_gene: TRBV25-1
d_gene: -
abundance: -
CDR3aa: CASSGDGYIGGYTF
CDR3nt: TGTGCCAGCAGCGGGGACGGGTACATCGGCGGCTACACCTTC

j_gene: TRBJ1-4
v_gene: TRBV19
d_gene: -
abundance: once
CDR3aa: CASSTNRPRGSERLFF
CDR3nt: TGTGCCAGTAGTACGAACAGGCCGAGGGGCAGTGAAAGACTGTTTTTT

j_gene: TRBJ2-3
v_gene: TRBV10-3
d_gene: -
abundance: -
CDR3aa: CASSSAVTDTQYF
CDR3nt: TGTGCCAGCAGTTCGGCGGTCACAGATACGCAGTATTTT

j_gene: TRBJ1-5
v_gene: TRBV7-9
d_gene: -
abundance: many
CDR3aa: CASSSGQLNQPQHF
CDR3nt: TGTGCCAGCAGCTCAGGACAGCTCAATCAGCCCCAGCATTTT

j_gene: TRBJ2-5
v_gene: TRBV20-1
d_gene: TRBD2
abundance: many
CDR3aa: CSASGLAGIQETQYF
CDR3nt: TGCAGTGCTAGTGGTCTAGCGGGGATACAAGAGACCCAGTACTTC

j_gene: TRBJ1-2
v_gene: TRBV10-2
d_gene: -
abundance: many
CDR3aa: CASTPGDGHYGYTF
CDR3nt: TGCGCCAGCACCCCAGGGGACGGTCACTATGGCTACACCTTC

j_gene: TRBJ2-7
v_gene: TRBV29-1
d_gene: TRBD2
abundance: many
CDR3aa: CSVVTSGTYEQYF
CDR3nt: TGCAGCGTTGTGACTAGCGGAACCTACGAGCAGTACTTC

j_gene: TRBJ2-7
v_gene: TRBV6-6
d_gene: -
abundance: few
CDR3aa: CASSYRAPARGYEQYF
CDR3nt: TGTGCCAGCAGTTACAGGGCCCCGGCGCGAGGCTACGAGCAGTACTTC

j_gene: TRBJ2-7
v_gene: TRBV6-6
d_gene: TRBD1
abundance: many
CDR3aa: CASSGPGTAYEQYF
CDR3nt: TGTGCCAGCAGTGGACCCGGGACAGCCTACGAGCAGTACTTC

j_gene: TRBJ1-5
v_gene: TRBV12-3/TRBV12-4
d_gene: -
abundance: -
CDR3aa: CASSPGSLTQHF
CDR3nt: TGTGCCAGCAGTCCGGGATCCCTGACCCAGCATTTT

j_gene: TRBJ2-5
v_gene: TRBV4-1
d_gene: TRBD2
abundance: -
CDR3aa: CASSQSSGKQETQYF
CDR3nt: TGCGCCAGCAGCCAATCTAGCGGGAAACAAGAGACCCAGTACTTC

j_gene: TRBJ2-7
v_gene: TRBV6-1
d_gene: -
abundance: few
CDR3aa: CASVLSYEQYF
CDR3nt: TGTGCCAGCGTACTGTCCTACGAGCAGTACTTC

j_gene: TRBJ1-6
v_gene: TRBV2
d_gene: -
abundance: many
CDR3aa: CASSEALGDYNSPLHF
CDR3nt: TGTGCCAGCAGTGAAGCGCTAGGTGACTATAATTCACCCCTCCACTTT